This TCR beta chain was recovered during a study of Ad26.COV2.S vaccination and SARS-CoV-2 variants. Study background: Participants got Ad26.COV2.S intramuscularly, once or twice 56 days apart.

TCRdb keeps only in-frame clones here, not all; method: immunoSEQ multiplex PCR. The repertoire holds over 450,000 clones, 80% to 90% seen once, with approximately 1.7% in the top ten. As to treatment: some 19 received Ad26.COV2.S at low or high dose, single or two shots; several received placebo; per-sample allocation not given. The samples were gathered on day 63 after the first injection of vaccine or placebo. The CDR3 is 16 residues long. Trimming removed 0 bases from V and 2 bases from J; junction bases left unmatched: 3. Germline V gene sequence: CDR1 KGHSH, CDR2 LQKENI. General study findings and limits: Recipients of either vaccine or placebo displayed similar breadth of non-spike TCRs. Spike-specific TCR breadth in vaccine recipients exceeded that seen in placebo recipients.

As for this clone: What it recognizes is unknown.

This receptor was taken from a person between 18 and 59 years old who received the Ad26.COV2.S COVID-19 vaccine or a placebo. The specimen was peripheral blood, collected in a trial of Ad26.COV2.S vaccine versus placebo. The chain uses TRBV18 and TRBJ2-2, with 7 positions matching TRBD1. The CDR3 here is CASSPPGQDNTGELFF. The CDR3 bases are TGTGCCAGCTCACCACCCGGACAGGACAACACCGGGGAGCTGTTTTTT.